This is a list of T cell receptor beta chains from one sample in a study of blood T cell repertoires in COVID-19. TCRdb's table, derived via immunoSEQ multiplex PCR, lists solely in-frame clones and lacks some. The sample lists more than 200,000 clones, around 84% occurring once. The sample comprised peripheral blood. These receptors were obtained from a woman aged 40 to 55 who had recovered from COVID-19. Both conserved end residues are part of each CDR3. D genes are given only for firm matches. Rows may omit the clone size; those that give it use once, few, many or a size class.

cdr3_nt | cdr3_aa | v_call | d_call | j_call | clone_size
TGTGCCAGCAGTGAAGGACAGGGGGTCTACGAGCAGTACTTC | CASSEGQGVYEQYF | TRBV6-1 | TRBD1 | TRBJ2-7 | -
TGTGCCAGTAGAAGCCCCGGGATCGATACGCAGTATTTT | CASRSPGIDTQYF | TRBV19 | - | TRBJ2-3 | -
TGTGCCAGCTCACCATCTCAGACACTGAACACTGAAGCTTTCTTT | CASSPSQTLNTEAFF | TRBV18 | - | TRBJ1-1 | -
TGCGCCAGCAGCTTGGGGGGACAGGGATTCGGCTACACCTTC | CASSLGGQGFGYTF | TRBV5-1 | TRBD1 | TRBJ1-2 | -
TGTGCCAGCAGCGCAGGAACTGCAACTAATGAAAAACTGTTTTTT | CASSAGTATNEKLFF | TRBV13 | - | TRBJ1-4 | -
TGCGCCAGCAGATTAGGGATGGGACAGGGAGGATCACCCCTCCACTTT | CASRLGMGQGGSPLHF | TRBV5-1 | TRBD1 | TRBJ1-6 | few
TGTGCCAGCAGTTCCAACTACGGGGAGCAGTACTTC | CASSSNYGEQYF | TRBV12-3/TRBV12-4 | - | TRBJ2-7 | -
TGTGCCAGCAGTGGGGAGATGAACACTGAAGCTTTCTTT | CASSGEMNTEAFF | TRBV2 | - | TRBJ1-1 | -
TGTGCCAGCAGCCAAGGGCAGGGGGTTGAAAAACTGTTTTTT | CASSQGQGVEKLFF | TRBV6-5 | TRBD1 | TRBJ1-4 | -
TGTGCCAGCAGTCCGGCAGCGAGAGTAAACTACGAGCAGTACTTC | CASSPAARVNYEQYF | TRBV27 | - | TRBJ2-7 | -
TGTGCCAGCAGTGGCCGCGATTTCAACACTGAAGCTTTCTTT | CASSGRDFNTEAFF | TRBV2 | - | TRBJ1-1 | -
TGTGCCAGCAGCCTCGGGACAAAGAACACTGAAGCTTTCTTT | CASSLGTKNTEAFF | TRBV4-2 | - | TRBJ1-1 | -
TGTGCCACGACGGTGGGGCAGGGAAACGAAAAACTGTTTTTT | CATTVGQGNEKLFF | TRBV10-3 | - | TRBJ1-4 | -
TGTGCCAGCAACATAGGGGGCGGCCACAATACGCAGTATTTT | CASNIGGGHNTQYF | TRBV11-2 | TRBD1 | TRBJ2-3 | -
TGTGCCAGCAGCGTAGGGGGGCCCTATGGCTACACCTTC | CASSVGGPYGYTF | TRBV9 | - | TRBJ1-2 | -
TGTGCCAGCAGCTTAGACCGCAGGGTTCAGTACTTC | CASSLDRRVQYF | TRBV11-1 | - | TRBJ2-4 | -
TGTGCCAGCAGCCAAGGTCTCCTAGCGGGGGGCCTCACAGATACGCAGTATTTT | CASSQGLLAGGLTDTQYF | TRBV3-1/TRBV3-2 | TRBD2 | TRBJ2-3 | once
TGCGCCAGCAGCTCGGGACAGGGTCATGGCTACACCTTC | CASSSGQGHGYTF | TRBV5-1 | TRBD1 | TRBJ1-2 | -
TGTGCCAGCTCACCGGGACAGGACAATGAGCAGTTCTTC | CASSPGQDNEQFF | TRBV18 | TRBD1 | TRBJ2-1 | -
TGTGCCAGTAGTGGTCGTAGCGGGGCCGCAGATACGCAGTATTTT | CASSGRSGAADTQYF | TRBV19 | TRBD2 | TRBJ2-3 | -
TGCGCCAGCAGCTTTGGACAGCTGGACGAAAAACTGTTTTTT | CASSFGQLDEKLFF | TRBV5-1 | - | TRBJ1-4 | -
TGTGCCAGCCACGACCAGGCACACGGGAACACTGGGGCCAACGTCCTGACTTTC | CASHDQAHGNTGANVLTF | TRBV18 | - | TRBJ2-6 | -
TGCAGCGTTGTGGGTAATGGAGTGGGCTATGGCTACACCTTC | CSVVGNGVGYGYTF | TRBV29-1 | - | TRBJ1-2 | once
TGCGCCAGCAGCCAAGGACTAGCTGTCTACAATGAGCAGTTCTTC | CASSQGLAVYNEQFF | TRBV4-3 | TRBD2 | TRBJ2-1 | -
TGTGCCAGCACCGAAACGGGGACTGGCCCAAACACCGGGGAGCTGTTTTTT | CASTETGTGPNTGELFF | TRBV2 | - | TRBJ2-2 | -
TGTGCCAGCAGTTTAACTACAACTAATGAAAAACTGTTTTTT | CASSLTTTNEKLFF | TRBV2 | - | TRBJ1-4 | -
TGTGCCAGTAGTACTGACAGGGGAACTAATGAAAAACTGTTTTTT | CASSTDRGTNEKLFF | TRBV19 | TRBD1 | TRBJ1-4 | -
TGTGCCAGCAGCTTAGGTAGCGGGGGGGCCTACGAGCAGTACTTC | CASSLGSGGAYEQYF | TRBV7-2 | TRBD2 | TRBJ2-7 | -